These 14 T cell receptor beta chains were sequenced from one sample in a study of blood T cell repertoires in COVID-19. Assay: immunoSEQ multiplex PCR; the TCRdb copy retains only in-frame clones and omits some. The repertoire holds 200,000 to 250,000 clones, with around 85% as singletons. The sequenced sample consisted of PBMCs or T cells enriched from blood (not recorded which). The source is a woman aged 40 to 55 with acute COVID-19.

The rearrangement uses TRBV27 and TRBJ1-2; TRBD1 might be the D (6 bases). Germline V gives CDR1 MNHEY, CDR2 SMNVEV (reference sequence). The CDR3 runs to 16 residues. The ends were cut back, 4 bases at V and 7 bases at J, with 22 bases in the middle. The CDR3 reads CASSSSVGGGLGGYTF. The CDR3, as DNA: TGTGCCAGCAGTTCTTCTGTGGGCGGGGGGCTTGGTGGCTACACCTTC.

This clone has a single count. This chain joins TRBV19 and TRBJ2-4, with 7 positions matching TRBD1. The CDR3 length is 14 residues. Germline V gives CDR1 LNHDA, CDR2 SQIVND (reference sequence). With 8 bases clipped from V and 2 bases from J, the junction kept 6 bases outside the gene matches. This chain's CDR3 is CASSDREPKNIQYF. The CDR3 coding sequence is TGTGCCAGTTCAGACAGGGAACCCAAAAACATTCAGTACTTC.

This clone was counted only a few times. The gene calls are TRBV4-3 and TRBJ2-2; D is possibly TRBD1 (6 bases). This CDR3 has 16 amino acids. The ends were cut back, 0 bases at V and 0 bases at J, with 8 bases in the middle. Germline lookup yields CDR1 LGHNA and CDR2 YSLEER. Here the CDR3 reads CASSQEGTTNTGELFF. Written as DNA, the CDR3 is TGCGCCAGCAGCCAAGAAGGGACAACGAACACCGGGGAGCTGTTTTTT.

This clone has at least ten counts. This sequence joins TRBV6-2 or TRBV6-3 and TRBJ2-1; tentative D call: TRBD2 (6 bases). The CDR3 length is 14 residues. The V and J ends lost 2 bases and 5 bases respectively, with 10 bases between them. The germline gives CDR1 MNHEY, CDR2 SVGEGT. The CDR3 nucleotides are TGTGCCAGCAGTTACGGGGGGAAAAACAATGAGCAGTTCTTC. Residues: CASSYGGKNNEQFF.

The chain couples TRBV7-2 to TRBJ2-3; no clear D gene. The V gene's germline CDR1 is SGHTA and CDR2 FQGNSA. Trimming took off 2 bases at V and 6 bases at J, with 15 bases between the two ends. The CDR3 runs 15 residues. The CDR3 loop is CASSLNPTLRDTQYF. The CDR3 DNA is TGTGCCAGCAGCTTAAATCCCACTCTCCGGGATACGCAGTATTTT.

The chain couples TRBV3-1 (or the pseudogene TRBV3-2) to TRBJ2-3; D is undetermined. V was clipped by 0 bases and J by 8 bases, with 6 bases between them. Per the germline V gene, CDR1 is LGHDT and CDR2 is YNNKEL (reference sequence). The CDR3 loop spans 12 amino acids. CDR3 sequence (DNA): TGTGCCAGCAGCCAAGAAGTCGGTACGCAGTATTTT. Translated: CASSQEVGTQYF.

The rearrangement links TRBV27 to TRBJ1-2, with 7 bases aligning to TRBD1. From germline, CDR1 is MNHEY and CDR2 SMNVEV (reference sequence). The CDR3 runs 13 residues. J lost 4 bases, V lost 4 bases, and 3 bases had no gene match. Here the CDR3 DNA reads TGTGCCAGCAGTTCCGGGACAGTCTATGGCTACACCTTC. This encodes CASSSGTVYGYTF.

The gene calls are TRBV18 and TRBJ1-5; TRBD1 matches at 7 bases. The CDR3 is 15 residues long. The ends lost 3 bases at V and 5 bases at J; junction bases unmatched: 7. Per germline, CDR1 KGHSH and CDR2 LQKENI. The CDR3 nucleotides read TGTGCCAGCTCACCCGCACAGGGGCCATATCAGCCCCAGCATTTT. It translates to CASSPAQGPYQPQHF. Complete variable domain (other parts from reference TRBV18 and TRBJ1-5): NAGVMQNPRHLVRRRGQEARLRCSPMKGHSHVYWYRQLPEEGLKFMVYLQKENIIDESGMPKERFSAEFPKEGPSILRIQQVVRGDSAAYFCASSPAQGPYQPQHFGDGTRLSIL.

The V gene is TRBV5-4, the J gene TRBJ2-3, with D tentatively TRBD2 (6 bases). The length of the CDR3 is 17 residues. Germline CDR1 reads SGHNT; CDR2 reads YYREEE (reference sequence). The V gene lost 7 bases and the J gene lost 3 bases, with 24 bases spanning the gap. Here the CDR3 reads CASRRWGELSGTDTQYF. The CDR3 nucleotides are TGTGCCAGCCGAAGGTGGGGGGAGCTATCGGGGACAGATACGCAGTATTTT. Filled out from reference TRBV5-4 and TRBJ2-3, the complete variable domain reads ETGVTQSPTHLIKTRGQQVTLRCSSQSGHNTVSWYQQALGQGPQFIFQYYREEENGRGNFPPRFSGLQFPNYSSELNVNALELDDSALYLCASRRWGELSGTDTQYFGPGTRLTVL.

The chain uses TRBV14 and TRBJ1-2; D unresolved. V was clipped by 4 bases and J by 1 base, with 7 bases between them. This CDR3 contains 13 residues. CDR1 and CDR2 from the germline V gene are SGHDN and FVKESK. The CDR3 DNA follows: TGTGCCAGCAGCCCCAACATTAACTATGGCTACACCTTC. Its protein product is CASSPNINYGYTF. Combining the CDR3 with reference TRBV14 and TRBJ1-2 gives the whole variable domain EAGVTQFPSHSVIEKGQTVTLRCDPISGHDNLYWYRRVMGKEIKFLLHFVKESKQDESGMPNNRFLAERTGGTYSTLKVQPAELEDSGVYFCASSPNINYGYTFGSGTRLTVV.

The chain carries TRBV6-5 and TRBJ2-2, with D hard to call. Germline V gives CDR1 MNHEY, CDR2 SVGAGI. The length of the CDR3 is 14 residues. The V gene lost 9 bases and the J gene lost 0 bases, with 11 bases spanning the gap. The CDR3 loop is CASDHMSNTGELFF. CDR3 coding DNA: TGTGCCAGTGATCACATGTCGAACACCGGGGAGCTGTTTTTT.

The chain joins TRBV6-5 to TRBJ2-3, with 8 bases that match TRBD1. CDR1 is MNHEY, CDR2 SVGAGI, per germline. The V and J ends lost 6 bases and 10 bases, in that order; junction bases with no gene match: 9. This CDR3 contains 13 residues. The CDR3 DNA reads TGTGCCAGCAGGGGGGACAGGCTCCGAGCGCAGTATTTT. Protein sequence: CASRGDRLRAQYF.

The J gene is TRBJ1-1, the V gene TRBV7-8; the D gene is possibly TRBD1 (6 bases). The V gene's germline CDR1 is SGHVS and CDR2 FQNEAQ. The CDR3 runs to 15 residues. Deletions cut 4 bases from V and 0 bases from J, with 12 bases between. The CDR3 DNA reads TGTGCCAGCAGCTCACGGGACAAAATGAACACTGAAGCTTTCTTT. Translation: CASSSRDKMNTEAFF.

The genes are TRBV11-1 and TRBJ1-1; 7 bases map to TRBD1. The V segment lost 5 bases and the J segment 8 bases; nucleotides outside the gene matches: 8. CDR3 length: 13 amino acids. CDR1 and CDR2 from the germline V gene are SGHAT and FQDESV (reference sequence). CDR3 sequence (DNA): TGTGCCAGCAGCCCCCCGGACAGGTCCGAAGCTTTCTTT. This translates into CASSPPDRSEAFF.